The sequence of this T cell receptor beta chain was determined in a study of blood T cell repertoires in COVID-19. Turning to the study itself: Donors in the United States, Italy and Spain gave samples during acute or convalescent COVID-19.

In the original workflow: The assay estimated nucleated cells by amplifying reference gene primers. Produced via immunoSEQ multiplex PCR; TCRdb's table is partial and in-frame only. V and J calls and clone size are as listed in that table; D and trimming were resolved from the DNA. The sample lists under 250,000 clones, about 93% seen once, with about 0.8% in the top ten. The V gene end was trimmed by 5 bases and the J gene end by 6 bases; junction bases not matched to a gene: 9. CDR3 length equals 15 residues. Germline-derived CDR1 and CDR2 are SGHVS and FNYEAQ. The chain carries TRBV7-6 and TRBJ2-1; TRBD1 aligns across 8 bases. The TCR was taken from a man aged 55 to 70 with COVID-19, enrolled during active disease. The sample consisted of peripheral blood. DNA of the CDR3: TGTGCCAGCAGCCCTGGACCGGACAGGGCCAATGAGCAGTTCTTC. It translates to CASSPGPDRANEQFF.